This record looks at one T cell receptor (beta chain) sequence and its context. The antigen is not known. A J-beta primer mix and a sample-barcoded 5' primer were used in a second PCR of about 6 to 12 cycles. TCRdb reprocessed the 5' RACE reads with MiXCR, giving one entry per CDR3 protein. The sample consists of about 1,500,000 distinct CDR3 sequences, roughly 45% of them appearing once. This entry is derived from a study of blood T cells in healthy people across ages. Points from the study as a whole: Greater diversity and more naive CD4+ cells were seen in long-lived donors than in aged donors.

Caucasian individuals from Russia who were healthy and aged 6 to 90 acted as donors. Unmatched junction bases numbered 10, after V lost 2 bases and J lost 4 bases. Germline V gene sequence: CDR1 SEHNR, CDR2 FQNEAQ (reference sequence). This CDR3 has 17 amino acids. This clonotype was sampled from a woman younger than 35 in good health. The J gene is TRBJ2-7, the V gene TRBV7-9, with 11 bases aligning to TRBD1. Material: blood. DNA of the CDR3: TGTGCCAGCAGCTTAAGAAGCGGGACAGGGGGGATATACGAGCAGTACTTC. Its protein product is CASSLRSGTGGIYEQYF.